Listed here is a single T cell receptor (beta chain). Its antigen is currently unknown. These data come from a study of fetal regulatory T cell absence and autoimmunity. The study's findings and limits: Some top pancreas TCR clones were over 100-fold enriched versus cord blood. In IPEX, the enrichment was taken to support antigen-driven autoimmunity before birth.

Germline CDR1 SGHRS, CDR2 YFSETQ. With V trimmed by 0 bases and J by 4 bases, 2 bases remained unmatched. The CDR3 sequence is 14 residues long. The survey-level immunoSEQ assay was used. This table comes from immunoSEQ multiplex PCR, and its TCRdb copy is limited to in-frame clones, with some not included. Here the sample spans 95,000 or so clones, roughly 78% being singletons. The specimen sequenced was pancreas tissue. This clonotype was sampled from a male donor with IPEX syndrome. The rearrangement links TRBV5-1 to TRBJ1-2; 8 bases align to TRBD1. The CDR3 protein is CASSLGQGTYGYTF. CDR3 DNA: TGCGCCAGCAGCTTGGGACAGGGGACCTATGGCTACACCTTC.